A single sample gave rise to the 19 T cell receptor beta chains below, sequenced in a study of identical twins. TCRdb re-analysed the 5' RACE reads in MiXCR, keeping a single row per CDR3 protein. The table has hundreds of thousands of distinct CDR3 sequences, 5.5% to 7% seen once. The same specimen was also included in a second study, on yellow fever vaccine responses in identical twins.

Source material: memory (CD45RO+) T cells sorted from blood. The receptors stem from a woman younger than 35 in good health.

This clonotype has a handful of counts. V usage is TRBV2 and J usage is TRBJ1-5, with a weak D call TRBD1 (5 bases). Germline loops: CDR1 SNHLY, CDR2 FYNNEI. There are 13 residues in the CDR3. Deletions cut 7 bases from V and 5 bases from J, with 12 bases between. CDR3 in DNA: TGTGCCAGCACTAGAGGGGAGTATCAGCCCCAGCATTTT. Amino acids: CASTRGEYQPQHF.

This clonotype showed up just a few times. J is TRBJ1-5 and V is TRBV7-6; D perhaps matches TRBD1 (5 bases). The germline CDR1 and CDR2 sequences are SGHVS and FNYEAQ. The CDR3 spans 12 residues. V lost 6 bases and J lost 6, with 9 bases in between. For the CDR3, the DNA is TGTGCCAGCAGTACTGGGACTCAGCCCCAGCATTTT. Protein product: CASSTGTQPQHF.

This clonotype was detected ten times or more. This chain uses TRBV3-1 with TRBJ2-5; the D gene could be TRBD1 or TRBD2 (6 bases each). The CDR3 length is 17 residues. V lost 2 bases to trimming and J lost 1 base, with 17 bases between them. Germline CDR1 LGHDT, CDR2 YNNKEL (reference sequence). The CDR3 nucleotides read TGTGCCAGCAGCCAAACCATGGGGGCCGGGGGCCAAGAGACCCAGTACTTC. As protein: CASSQTMGAGGQETQYF.

The chain combines TRBV6-1 with TRBJ1-1; D unresolved. The CDR3 has 13 amino acids. Germline-derived CDR1 and CDR2 are MNHNS and SASEGT. Trimming stripped 2 bases from V and 1 base from J, with 5 bases between. The CDR3 DNA reads as TGTGCCAGCAGTGAATCGTGGAACACTGAAGCTTTCTTT. Amino acid sequence: CASSESWNTEAFF.

This clonotype was found a few times. V and J are TRBV3-1 and TRBJ1-4; D remains unclear. Germline assignment: CDR1 LGHDT and CDR2 YNNKEL (reference sequence). The CDR3 covers 15 residues. The V end was cut by 5 bases, the J end by 8 bases, with 18 bases between. CDR3 DNA sequence: TGTGCCAGCAGCGCTGGACGGGAGGGCAACGAAAAACTGTTTTTT. It yields the protein CASSAGREGNEKLFF.

The V and J genes are TRBV11-2 and TRBJ1-1; D ambiguous. Trimming cost V 3 bases and J 1 base, with 15 bases left between them. This CDR3 comprises 16 residues. Germline V gene sequence: CDR1 SGHAT, CDR2 FQNNGV. The CDR3 nucleotides read TGTGCCAGCAGCTTGGGTATAAGAATTAGGAACACTGAAGCTTTCTTT. Translated, it gives CASSLGIRIRNTEAFF.

V and J are TRBV27 and TRBJ2-3; no clear D. Germline V gives CDR1 MNHEY, CDR2 SMNVEV (reference sequence). V lost 5 bases and J lost 1, with 10 bases in between. The CDR3 is 14 amino acids. CDR3 in DNA: TGTGCCAGCAGTCCCCCCCGGCGCACAGATACGCAGTATTTT. Translation gives CASSPPRRTDTQYF.

This clonotype was recorded at least ten times. The chain has TRBV5-1 and TRBJ1-2; maybe TRBD1 (6 bases). From germline, CDR1 is SGHRS and CDR2 YFSETQ. The V end lost 2 bases, the J end lost 1 base, and 12 bases lay between the germline ends. This CDR3 has 15 residues. The CDR3: CASSLADRINYGYTF. The CDR3 bases are TGCGCCAGCAGCTTAGCGGACAGAATTAACTATGGCTACACCTTC. The full variable domain, with the rest looked up from reference TRBV5-1 and TRBJ1-2, is KAGVTQTPRYLIKTRGQQVTLSCSPISGHRSVSWYQQTPGQGLQFLFEYFSETQRNKGNFPGRFSGRQFSNSRSEMNVSTLELGDSALYLCASSLADRINYGYTFGSGTRLTVV.

The rearrangement joins TRBV6-1 to TRBJ1-6, with unresolved D. The germline V gene has CDR1 MNHNS and CDR2 SASEGT. V shed 2 bases and J shed 5 bases, with 13 bases lying between them. This CDR3 is built from 16 residues. The CDR3 DNA is TGTGCCAGCAGTGAAAGGCTTTTCCCAGATAATTCACCCCTCCACTTT. Translating it yields CASSERLFPDNSPLHF.

This chain joins TRBV6-5 and TRBJ2-7; D gene ambiguous. CDR3 length equals 14 residues. The V gene's germline CDR1 is MNHEY and CDR2 SVGAGI. V lost 0 bases, J lost 5 bases, and 11 bases lay in between. CDR3 sequence: CASSYSRGPHEQYF. Here the CDR3 DNA reads TGTGCCAGCAGTTACTCGAGAGGACCCCACGAGCAGTACTTC.

This clonotype came up many times. The V and J genes are TRBV25-1 and TRBJ1-1; no clear D gene. The V gene lost 7 bases and the J gene lost 1 base, with 10 bases spanning the gap. The CDR3 sequence is 13 residues long. Germline-derived CDR1 and CDR2 are MGHDK and SYGVNS. The DNA of the CDR3 is TGTGCCAGCACGACACATCAGAACACTGAAGCTTTCTTT. This codes for CASTTHQNTEAFF.

To note about this clonotype: One end of the junction does not line up with germline, which may come from a read error. J is TRBJ2-2 and V is TRBV3-1, with a weak D call TRBD2 (6 bases). Germline-derived CDR1 and CDR2 are LGHDT and YNNKEL (reference sequence). CDR3 length: 16 residues. Here the CDR3 reads CASSRGLPDGAGVLFF. The CDR3 region has the DNA TGTGCCAGCAGCCGAGGACTACCCGACGGGGCCGGGGTGCTGTTTTTT. The whole variable domain, filled in from reference TRBV3-1 and TRBJ2-2, reads DTAVSQTPKYLVTQMGNDKSIKCEQNLGHDTMYWYKQDSKKFLKIMFSYNNKELIINETVPNRFSPKSPDKAHLNLHINSLELGDSAVYFCASSRGLPDGAGVLFFGEGSRLTVL.

This clonotype was observed a handful of times. The chain has TRBV28 and TRBJ2-7; D may be TRBD2 (6 bases). Germline V gene lookup returns CDR1 MDHEN and CDR2 SYDVKM. This CDR3 contains 14 residues. V was shortened by 6 bases and J by 5 bases, with 17 bases between the two germline ends. The CDR3 DNA is TGTGCCAGCAGCTACGTGGGACTGAGCGACGAGCAGTACTTC. Encoded protein: CASSYVGLSDEQYF.

The table lists this clonotype with a few counts. This chain links TRBV6-1 with TRBJ2-7; D remains ambiguous. Germline V gene lookup returns CDR1 MNHNS and CDR2 SASEGT. CDR3 length equals 13 residues. Deletions cut 5 bases from V and 1 base from J, with 9 bases between. CDR3 sequence (DNA): TGTGCCAGCAGTATTTACCTATCCTACGAGCAGTACGTC. Protein: CASSIYLSYEQYV.

This clonotype showed up just a few times. The V call is TRBV11-2, the J call TRBJ1-1; no clear D gene. Germline CDR1 SGHAT, CDR2 FQNNGV. The length of the CDR3 is 13 residues. Trimming removed 6 bases from V and 5 bases from J, with 13 bases in between. CDR3 sequence (DNA): TGTGCCAGCAGACTCCCATCCGGAACTGAAGCTTTCTTT. Translated, it gives CASRLPSGTEAFF.

This clonotype was seen many times. V is TRBV29-1 and J is TRBJ2-2, with D tentatively TRBD1 (6 bases). The germline V gene has CDR1 SQVTM and CDR2 ANQGSEA. The CDR3 has 14 amino acids. Trimming pared 6 bases from V and 0 bases from J, leaving 11 bases between. CDR3 nucleotides: TGCAGCGTCCGTGGACAGCCGAACACCGGGGAGCTGTTTTTT. Protein: CSVRGQPNTGELFF.

To note about this clonotype: This may be a read error: a much more frequent sequence differs by one nucleotide. The chain employs TRBV20-1 and TRBJ2-1; 9 bases fit TRBD1. The CDR3 totals 16 residues. Germline CDR1 DFQATT, CDR2 SNEGSKA (reference sequence). The CDR3 DNA follows: TGCTGTGCCCCCGGGACAGGGAATTATGTGAAGGGTGAGCAGTTCTTC. It is translated as CCAPGTGNYVKGEQFF.

This clonotype turned up a few times. This chain connects TRBV10-1 to TRBJ2-1, with 9 bases identical to TRBD2. The CDR3 is 17 residues long. Germline CDR1 and CDR2: WNHNN and SYGVQD (reference sequence). After removal of 3 bases from V and 8 bases from J, the junction contained 14 bases not matched to a gene. The CDR3 reads CASSESFSGSGADEQFF. CDR3 coding DNA: TGCGCCAGCAGTGAATCCTTTAGCGGGAGTGGTGCCGATGAGCAGTTCTTC.

This clonotype occurred many times. This sequence joins TRBV5-1 and TRBJ2-7; 7 positions agree with TRBD1. The germline V gene encodes CDR1 SGHRS and CDR2 YFSETQ. This CDR3 is built from 16 residues. V gave up 4 bases and J gave up 6 bases; unmatched junction bases: 16. CDR3 in DNA: TGCGCCAGCAGCCGGTCGGGACAGCCTACCGGGATCGAGCAGTACTTC. It yields the protein CASSRSGQPTGIEQYF.